The 25 T cell receptor beta chains in this list originate from one sample, sequenced in a study of blood T cells in healthy people across ages. The use of a sample-barcoded 5' primer and a J-beta primer mix characterized a second PCR of roughly 6 to 11 cycles. One entry per CDR3 protein, called by TCRdb with MiXCR from the 5' RACE reads. The sample records around 1.1 million distinct CDR3 sequences, about two fifths being singletons. The material sequenced was blood. These receptors all stem from a man aged 18-30 years in good health.

Only a few counts were recorded for this clonotype. CDR3 protein: CASSCGEEDTQYF. The CDR3, as DNA: TGCGCCAGCAGCTGTGGGGAGGAAGATACGCAGTATTTT. This rearrangement joins TRBV5-1 to TRBJ2-3; a weak D match, TRBD2 (6 bases). Germline V CDR1 and CDR2: SGHRS, YFSETQ. The CDR3 runs 13 residues. Trimming cost V 3 bases and J 5 bases, with 10 bases left between them.

The V gene is TRBV4-3, the J gene TRBJ1-1, with D uncertain. The V and J ends lost 0 bases and 1 base respectively, with 9 bases between them. Germline V gives CDR1 LGHNA, CDR2 YSLEER. The CDR3 spans 15 residues. The CDR3 sequence is CASSQDGGRNTEAFF. The CDR3, as DNA: TGCGCCAGCAGCCAAGATGGCGGACGGAACACTGAAGCTTTCTTT.

This clonotype was observed a handful of times. The rearrangement links TRBV20-1 to TRBJ2-2; the D gene is possibly TRBD1 (5 bases). Germline CDR1 and CDR2: DFQATT and SNEGSKA (reference sequence). The CDR3 has 13 residues. Trimming removed 6 bases from V and 6 bases from J, with 14 bases in between. The CDR3 spells CSAPDSLAGELFF. In nucleotides, the CDR3 is TGCAGTGCCCCCGACAGTCTTGCCGGGGAGCTGTTTTTT.

The chain carries TRBV29-1 and TRBJ1-2; no firm D call. Germline CDR1 is SQVTM and CDR2 is ANQGSEA. The germline V and J ends were trimmed by 3 bases and 4 bases, with 15 bases remaining between them. This CDR3 is 14 amino acids long. The CDR3 sequence: CSVDVPGMGYGYTF. The DNA for the CDR3 is TGCAGCGTTGATGTCCCGGGTATGGGCTATGGCTACACCTTC. Supplemented by reference TRBV29-1 and TRBJ1-2, the full variable domain reads SAVISQKPSRDICQRGTSLTIQCQVDSQVTMMFWYRQQPGQSLTLIATANQGSEATYESGFVIDKFPISRPNLTFSTLTVSNMSPEDSSIYLCSVDVPGMGYGYTFGSGTRLTVV.

J is TRBJ1-5 and V is TRBV20-1, with D unresolved. V shed 4 bases and J shed 2 bases, with 12 bases lying between them. Germline values: CDR1 DFQATT, CDR2 SNEGSKA (reference sequence). The CDR3 contains 14 residues. CDR3 nucleotide sequence: TGCAGTGCTAATGGGGTTTCTGGCAATCAGCCCCAGCATTTT. Translation: CSANGVSGNQPQHF.

V is TRBV7-2 and J is TRBJ2-6, with D tentatively TRBD1 or TRBD2 (5 bases each). CDR3 length: 14 amino acids. In germline, CDR1 is SGHTA, CDR2 FQGNSA. V lost 4 bases and J lost 9, with 13 bases in between. The CDR3 nucleotides read TGTGCCAGCAGCTCCCGGGACGGGAACAACGTCCTGACTTTC. Translation gives CASSSRDGNNVLTF. Complete variable domain (other parts from reference TRBV7-2 and TRBJ2-6): GAGVSQSPSNKVTEKGKDVELRCDPISGHTALYWYRQSLGQGLEFLIYFQGNSAPDKSGLPSDRFSAERTGGSVSTLTIQRTQQEDSAVYLCASSSRDGNNVLTFGAGSRLTVL.

This clonotype was detected a few times. CDR3 bases: TGTGCCAGCAGCTACTGGACTAGCGGGGGGGCGGATACGCAGTATTTT. Protein product: CASSYWTSGGADTQYF. The genes are TRBV7-2 and TRBJ2-3; 15 nucleotides align to TRBD2. CDR3 size: 16 residues. Germline V gene data show CDR1 as SGHTA and CDR2 as FQGNSA. V was pared by 4 bases and J by 6 bases, with 5 bases of the junction left unmatched.

The chain carries TRBV20-1 and TRBJ1-1; D is ambiguous. Germline assignment: CDR1 DFQATT and CDR2 SNEGSKA (reference sequence). The CDR3 extends over 13 amino acids. V dropped 3 bases and J dropped 4 bases, with 12 bases sitting between them. The CDR3 nucleotides read TGCAGTGCTAGTTCGACTGGGTCCACTGAAGCTTTCTTT. Translating it yields CSASSTGSTEAFF.

The sample holds a few counts of this clonotype. The rearrangement joins TRBV20-1 to TRBJ1-1; 7 bases are a match to TRBD1. The CDR3 spans 13 residues. Germline-derived CDR1 and CDR2 are DFQATT and SNEGSKA (reference sequence). Trimming at V came to 7 bases and at J to 4 bases, leaving 9 bases not matched to a gene. In nucleotides, the CDR3 is TGCAGTGTCCTCCAGGGGGAGATCACTGAAGCTTTCTTT. It encodes CSVLQGEITEAFF.

This chain joins TRBV6-6 and TRBJ2-6, with D hard to call. V lost 3 bases to trimming and J lost 0 bases, with 9 bases between them. The V gene's germline CDR1 is MNHNY and CDR2 SVGAGI (reference sequence). The CDR3 length is 16 residues. CDR3 protein: CASSYVSSSGANVLTF. The CDR3 nucleotides are TGTGCCAGCAGTTATGTCAGTAGCTCTGGGGCCAACGTCCTGACTTTC.

The rearrangement uses TRBV19 and TRBJ2-7; the D gene is possibly TRBD2 (6 bases). Per germline, CDR1 LNHDA and CDR2 SQIVND (reference sequence). V was trimmed by 3 bases and J by 6 bases, leaving 12 bases between them. CDR3 size: 13 residues. CDR3 in amino acids: CASSIFTGVEQYF. CDR3 DNA sequence: TGTGCCAGTAGTATCTTCACGGGGGTCGAGCAGTACTTC.

The chain recombines TRBV4-2 with TRBJ2-5; a weak D match, TRBD2 (5 bases). V was shortened by 1 base and J by 5 bases, with 11 bases between the two germline ends. Germline CDR1 is LGHNA and CDR2 is YNFKEQ. The CDR3 runs 14 residues. The CDR3 loop is CASSQGPGLETQYF. The CDR3 nucleotides are TGTGCCAGCAGCCAAGGTCCGGGATTGGAGACCCAGTACTTC.

This sequence joins TRBV2 and TRBJ2-1; TRBD1 matches at 9 bases. Germline lookup yields CDR1 SNHLY and CDR2 FYNNEI. V gave up 1 base and J gave up 5 bases; unmatched junction bases: 0. This CDR3 contains 14 residues. CDR3 sequence reads: CASSEGQGDNEQFF. As DNA, the CDR3 is TGTGCCAGCAGTGAAGGACAGGGGGACAATGAGCAGTTCTTC.

This chain links TRBV20-1 with TRBJ2-5; the D gene is possibly TRBD2 (5 bases). The ends were cut back, 0 bases at V and 11 bases at J, with 25 bases in the middle. Germline V gives CDR1 DFQATT, CDR2 SNEGSKA (reference sequence). The CDR3 spans 16 residues. The CDR3 loop reads CSAREYSRLPSNGQYF. The CDR3 coding sequence is TGCAGTGCTAGAGAGTATTCCCGACTACCGTCCAATGGGCAGTACTTC.

The rearrangement links TRBV2 to TRBJ2-7; either TRBD1 or TRBD2 may fit D (6 bases each). Germline V gene sequence: CDR1 SNHLY, CDR2 FYNNEI. V lost 7 bases to trimming and J lost 7 bases, with 20 bases between them. This CDR3 is 14 amino acids long. The CDR3 DNA reads TGTGCCAGCACGGGGGCAGGAACTAACAATGAGCAGTACTTC. Protein sequence: CASTGAGTNNEQYF.

This clonotype was picked up a small number of times. The chain employs TRBV4-3 and TRBJ2-3; 7 nucleotides line up with TRBD2. The germline V gene encodes CDR1 LGHNA and CDR2 YSLEER. Trimming took 4 bases from V and 4 from J; bases not matched to a gene: 11. There are 16 residues in the CDR3. The CDR3 reads CASSPGPSGVADTQYF. The CDR3 DNA reads as TGCGCCAGCAGCCCAGGCCCCAGCGGGGTCGCAGATACGCAGTATTTT.

V gene TRBV10-3 combines with J gene TRBJ2-3, with 9 bases that match TRBD1. V shed 1 base, J shed 3 bases, and the junction held 5 bases outside the gene matches. The CDR3 is made up of 16 amino acids. Germline V CDR1 and CDR2: ENHRY, SYGVKD. CDR3 loop: CAISEWDRDPTDTQYF. The DNA for the CDR3 is TGTGCCATCAGTGAGTGGGACAGGGACCCAACAGATACGCAGTATTTT.

In its sample, this clonotype was seen a few times. The V call is TRBV4-3, the J call TRBJ1-1; weak D call: TRBD1 (6 bases). V lost 6 bases and J 1 base, leaving 12 bases between the germline ends. The CDR3 runs to 14 residues. Germline V gene data show CDR1 as LGHNA and CDR2 as YSLEER. The CDR3 spells CASSPGTRNTEAFF. CDR3 coding DNA: TGCGCCAGCAGTCCAGGGACAAGGAACACTGAAGCTTTCTTT.

This clonotype has just a few counts. The chain joins TRBV20-1 to TRBJ2-3; 8 nucleotides line up with TRBD1. V was pared by 3 bases and J by 6 bases, with 5 bases of the junction left unmatched. This CDR3 is built from 13 residues. CDR1 and CDR2 from the germline V gene are DFQATT and SNEGSKA (reference sequence). CDR3 nucleotide sequence: TGCAGTGCTAGTGCAGGGGGCTGGGATACGCAGTATTTT. Translated: CSASAGGWDTQYF.

A remark on this clonotype: One end of the junction is discordant with germline, which a read error may explain. CDR3 sequence (DNA): TGTACCAGCACCTTTGGGGTTTCTAACTATGGCTACACCTTC. Translated, it gives CTSTFGVSNYGYTF. The chain links TRBV12-3 or TRBV12-4 to TRBJ1-2; D not certain. The CDR3 totals 14 residues.

The chain has TRBV6-6 and TRBJ1-1; the D is unclear. This CDR3 comprises 15 residues. Deletions cut 4 bases from V and 4 bases from J, with 16 bases between. From germline, CDR1 is MNHNY and CDR2 SVGAGI (reference sequence). Written as DNA, the CDR3 is TGTGCCAGCAGTTTGGGCCCGCGGGATGGCACTGAAGCTTTCTTT. Its translation is CASSLGPRDGTEAFF.

This clonotype showed up just a few times. V is TRBV5-1 and J is TRBJ2-3; 12 bases map to TRBD2. Germline values: CDR1 SGHRS, CDR2 YFSETQ. V was clipped by 1 base and J by 0 bases; unmatched bases: 3. There are 17 residues in the CDR3. DNA of the CDR3: TGCGCCAGCAGCTTGAAGACTAGCGGGGGAAGCACAGATACGCAGTATTTT. It encodes CASSLKTSGGSTDTQYF. The whole variable domain, remainder taken from reference TRBV5-1 and TRBJ2-3, is KAGVTQTPRYLIKTRGQQVTLSCSPISGHRSVSWYQQTPGQGLQFLFEYFSETQRNKGNFPGRFSGRQFSNSRSEMNVSTLELGDSALYLCASSLKTSGGSTDTQYFGPGTRLTVL.

The genes are TRBV5-1 and TRBJ1-1; 9 bases align to TRBD1. Looked up from germline, CDR1 is SGHRS and CDR2 is YFSETQ. The CDR3 extends over 15 amino acids. Trimming removed 3 bases from V and 4 bases from J; junction bases left unmatched: 7. CDR3 nucleotides: TGCGCCAGCAGCTGGCGGGGACAGGGCGGCACTGAAGCTTTCTTT. It encodes CASSWRGQGGTEAFF.

This clonotype was detected a few times. The rearrangement uses TRBV18 and TRBJ1-2; the D gene is possibly TRBD1 (5 bases). The length of the CDR3 is 15 residues. In germline, CDR1 is KGHSH, CDR2 LQKENI. V lost 3 bases to trimming and J lost 4 bases, with 15 bases between them. Here the CDR3 reads CASSPRDGVLYGYTF. The CDR3, as DNA: TGTGCCAGCTCACCCCGGGACGGAGTACTCTATGGCTACACCTTC.

CDR3 nucleotides: TGTGCCAGCAGACCGAACCACAGGGCAGGATTACGCACTGAAGCTTTCTTT. Protein sequence: CASRPNHRAGLRTEAFF. The chain couples TRBV7-9 to TRBJ1-1, with D possibly matching TRBD1 (6 bases). From germline, CDR1 is SEHNR and CDR2 FQNEAQ (reference sequence). The CDR3 spans 17 residues. Trimming removed 6 bases from V and 4 bases from J, with 24 bases in between.